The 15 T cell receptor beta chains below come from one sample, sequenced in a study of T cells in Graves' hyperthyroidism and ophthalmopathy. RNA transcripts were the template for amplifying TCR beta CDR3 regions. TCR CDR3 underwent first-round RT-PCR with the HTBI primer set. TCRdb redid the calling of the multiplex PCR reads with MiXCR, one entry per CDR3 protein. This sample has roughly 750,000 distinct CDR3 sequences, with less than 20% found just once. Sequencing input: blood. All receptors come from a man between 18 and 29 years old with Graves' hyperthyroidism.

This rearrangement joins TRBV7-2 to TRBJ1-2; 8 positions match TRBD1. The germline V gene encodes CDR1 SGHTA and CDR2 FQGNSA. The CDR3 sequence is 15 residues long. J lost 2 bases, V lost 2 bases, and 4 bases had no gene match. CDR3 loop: CASSLQGQVNYGYTF. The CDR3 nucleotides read TGTGCCAGCAGCTTACAGGGACAGGTGAACTATGGCTACACCTTC.

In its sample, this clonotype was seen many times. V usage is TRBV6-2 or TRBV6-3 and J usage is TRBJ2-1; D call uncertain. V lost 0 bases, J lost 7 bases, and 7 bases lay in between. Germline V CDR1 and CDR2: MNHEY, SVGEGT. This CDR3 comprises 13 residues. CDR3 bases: TGTGCCAGCAGTTACTCGGCAGGTAATGAGCAGTTCTTC. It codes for CASSYSAGNEQFF.

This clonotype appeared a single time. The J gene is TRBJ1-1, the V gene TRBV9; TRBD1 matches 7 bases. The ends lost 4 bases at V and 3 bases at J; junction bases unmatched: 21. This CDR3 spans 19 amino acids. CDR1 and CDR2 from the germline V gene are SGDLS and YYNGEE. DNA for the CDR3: TGTGCCAGCAGCCCCGTCGATTCACCGACAGGGAGTGTGTACACTGAAGCTTTCTTT. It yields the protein CASSPVDSPTGSVYTEAFF. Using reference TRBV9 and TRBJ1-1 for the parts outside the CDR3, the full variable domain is DSGVTQTPKHLITATGQRVTLRCSPRSGDLSVYWYQQSLDQGLQFLIQYYNGEERAKGNILERFSAQQFPDLHSELNLSSLELGDSALYFCASSPVDSPTGSVYTEAFFGQGTRLTVV.

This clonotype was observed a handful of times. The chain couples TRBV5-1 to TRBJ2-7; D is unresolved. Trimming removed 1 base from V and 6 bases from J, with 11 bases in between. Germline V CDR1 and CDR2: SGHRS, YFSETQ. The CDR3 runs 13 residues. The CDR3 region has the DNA TGCGCCAGCAGCTTGAAAAGTCTCTTCGAGCAGTACTTC. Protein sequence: CASSLKSLFEQYF. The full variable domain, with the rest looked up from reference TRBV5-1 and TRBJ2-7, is KAGVTQTPRYLIKTRGQQVTLSCSPISGHRSVSWYQQTPGQGLQFLFEYFSETQRNKGNFPGRFSGRQFSNSRSEMNVSTLELGDSALYLCASSLKSLFEQYFGPGTRLTVT.

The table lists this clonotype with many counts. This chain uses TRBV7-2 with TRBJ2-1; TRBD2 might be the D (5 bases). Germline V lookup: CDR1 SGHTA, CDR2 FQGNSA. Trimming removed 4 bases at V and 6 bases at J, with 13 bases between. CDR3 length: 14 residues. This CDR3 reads CASSSRLQSNEQFF. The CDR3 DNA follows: TGTGCCAGCAGCTCACGACTACAGTCCAATGAGCAGTTCTTC.

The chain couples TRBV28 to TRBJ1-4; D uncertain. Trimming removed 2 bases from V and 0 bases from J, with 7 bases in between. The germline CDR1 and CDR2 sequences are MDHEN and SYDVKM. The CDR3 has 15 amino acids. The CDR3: CASSLRPPTNEKLFF. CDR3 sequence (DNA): TGTGCCAGCAGTTTAAGGCCCCCAACTAATGAAAAACTGTTTTTT.

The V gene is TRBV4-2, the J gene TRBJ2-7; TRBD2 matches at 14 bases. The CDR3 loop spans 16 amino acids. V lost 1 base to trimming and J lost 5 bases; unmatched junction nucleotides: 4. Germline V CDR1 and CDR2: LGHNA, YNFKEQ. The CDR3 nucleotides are TGTGCCAGCAGCCAAGTTGCGGGACTAGCGGGAGACGAGCAGTACTTC. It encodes CASSQVAGLAGDEQYF.

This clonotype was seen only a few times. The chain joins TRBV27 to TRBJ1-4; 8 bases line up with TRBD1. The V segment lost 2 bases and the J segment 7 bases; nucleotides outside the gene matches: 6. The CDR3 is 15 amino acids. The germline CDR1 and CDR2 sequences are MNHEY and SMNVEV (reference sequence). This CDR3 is CASSLRAGGGEKLFF. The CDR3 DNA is TGTGCCAGCAGTTTACGGGCAGGGGGCGGTGAAAAACTGTTTTTT.

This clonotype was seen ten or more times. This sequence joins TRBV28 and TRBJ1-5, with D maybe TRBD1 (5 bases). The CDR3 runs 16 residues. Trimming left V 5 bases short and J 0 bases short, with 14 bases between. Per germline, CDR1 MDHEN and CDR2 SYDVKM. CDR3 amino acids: CASSIPREASNQPQHF. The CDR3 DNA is TGTGCCAGCAGTATCCCCAGGGAGGCTAGCAATCAGCCCCAGCATTTT. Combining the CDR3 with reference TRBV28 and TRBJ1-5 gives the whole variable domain DVKVTQSSRYLVKRTGEKVFLECVQDMDHENMFWYRQDPGLGLRLIYFSYDVKMKEKGDIPEGYSVSREKKERFSLILESASTNQTSMYLCASSIPREASNQPQHFGDGTRLSIL.

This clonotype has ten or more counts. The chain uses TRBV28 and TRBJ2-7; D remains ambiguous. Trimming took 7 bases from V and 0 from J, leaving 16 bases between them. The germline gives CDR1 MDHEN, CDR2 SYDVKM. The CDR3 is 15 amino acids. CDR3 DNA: TGTGCCAGCATTGCGTTGGATAACTACTCCTACGAGCAGTACTTC. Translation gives CASIALDNYSYEQYF. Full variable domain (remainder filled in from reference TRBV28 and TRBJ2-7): DVKVTQSSRYLVKRTGEKVFLECVQDMDHENMFWYRQDPGLGLRLIYFSYDVKMKEKGDIPEGYSVSREKKERFSLILESASTNQTSMYLCASIALDNYSYEQYFGPGTRLTVT.

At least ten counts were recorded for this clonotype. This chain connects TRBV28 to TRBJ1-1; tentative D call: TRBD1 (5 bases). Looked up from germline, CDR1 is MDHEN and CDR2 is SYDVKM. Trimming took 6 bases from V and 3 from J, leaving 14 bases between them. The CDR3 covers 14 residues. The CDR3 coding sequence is TGTGCCAGCAGCCGGGACCTTTGGGACACTGAAGCTTTCTTT. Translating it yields CASSRDLWDTEAFF.

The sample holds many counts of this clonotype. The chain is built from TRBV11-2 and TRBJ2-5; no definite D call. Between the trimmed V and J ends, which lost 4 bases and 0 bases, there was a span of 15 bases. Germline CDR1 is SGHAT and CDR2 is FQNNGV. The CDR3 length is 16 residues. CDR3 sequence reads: CASSSRRHRYQETQYF. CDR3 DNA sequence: TGTGCCAGCAGCTCTCGGCGACACCGGTACCAAGAGACCCAGTACTTC. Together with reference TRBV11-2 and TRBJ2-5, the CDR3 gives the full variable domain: EAGVAQSPRYKIIEKRQSVAFWCNPISGHATLYWYQQILGQGPKLLIQFQNNGVVDDSQLPKDRFSAERLKGVDSTLKIQPAKLEDSAVYLCASSSRRHRYQETQYFGPGTRLLVL.

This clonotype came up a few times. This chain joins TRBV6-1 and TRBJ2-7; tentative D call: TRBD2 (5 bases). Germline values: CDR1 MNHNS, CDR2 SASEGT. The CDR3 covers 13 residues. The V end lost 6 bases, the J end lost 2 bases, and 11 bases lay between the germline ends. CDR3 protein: CASSPDWTYEQYF. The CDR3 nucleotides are TGTGCCAGCAGCCCGGACTGGACCTACGAGCAGTACTTC.

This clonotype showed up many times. In nucleotides, the CDR3 is TGTGCCAGCAGTTACGCCCCAGGGTATGGGAACAATGAGCAGTTCTTC. Its protein is CASSYAPGYGNNEQFF. The V and J genes are TRBV6-5 and TRBJ2-1; the D gene is possibly TRBD1 (5 bases). Trimming left V 2 bases short and J 5 bases short, with 16 bases between. Germline CDR1 is MNHEY and CDR2 is SVGAGI. CDR3 length equals 16 residues.

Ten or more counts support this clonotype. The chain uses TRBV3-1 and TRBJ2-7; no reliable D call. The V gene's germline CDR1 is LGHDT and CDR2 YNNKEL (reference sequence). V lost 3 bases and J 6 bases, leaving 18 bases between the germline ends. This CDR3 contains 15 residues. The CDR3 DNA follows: TGTGCCAGCAGCCAGCGACCCTCTGGACCCCCCGAGCAGTACTTC. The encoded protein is CASSQRPSGPPEQYF.